These 3 T cell receptor beta chains were sequenced from one sample in a study of blood T cell repertoires in COVID-19. Only in-frame clones appear in the TCRdb table, and some are missing; sequencing was by immunoSEQ multiplex PCR. The repertoire holds around 220,000 clones, with about 90% as singletons. Sequenced input: PBMCs or T cells enriched from blood (not recorded which). These receptor sequences come from a woman younger than 30 who had recovered from COVID-19.

The chain links TRBV19 to TRBJ1-5, with a possible D match to TRBD1 (6 bases). Trimming removed 2 bases from V and 6 bases from J, with 11 bases in between. The CDR3 sequence is 14 residues long. Germline V CDR1 and CDR2: LNHDA, SQIVND (reference sequence). CDR3 DNA: TGTGCCAGTAGTATACGGGGGGCCGGTCAGCCCCAGCATTTT. It translates to CASSIRGAGQPQHF.

The rearrangement uses TRBV3-1 (or the pseudogene TRBV3-2) and TRBJ1-6; 8 bases map to TRBD1. This CDR3 is 14 amino acids long. Trimming removed 3 bases from V and 10 bases from J; junction bases left unmatched: 5. From germline, CDR1 is LGHDT and CDR2 YNNKEL (reference sequence). CDR3 in amino acids: CASSHGQGGSPLHF. The CDR3 region has the DNA TGTGCCAGCAGCCACGGACAGGGTGGGTCACCCCTCCACTTT.

V and J are TRBV4-1 and TRBJ1-4; D call uncertain. From germline, CDR1 is MGHRA and CDR2 YSYEKL. The CDR3 contains 13 residues. The V and J ends lost 4 bases and 8 bases respectively, with 11 bases between them. The CDR3 spells CASSLRVREKLFF. The CDR3 bases are TGCGCCAGCAGCCTTCGGGTTAGGGAAAAACTGTTTTTT.